These T cell receptor beta chains were read from a single sample in a study of identical twins. A single record per CDR3 protein comes from TCRdb applying MiXCR to the 5' RACE reads. Among around 490,000 distinct CDR3 sequences listed, around 20% were seen once. These same records also appear under a second study, on yellow fever vaccine responses in identical twins.

Sample: CD4+ T cells sorted from blood. These receptors were taken from a woman between 18 and 29 years old in good health. The CDR3 runs from the conserved cysteine through the conserved F or W. D genes are given only for firm matches. Clone size is not always given. Where it is, it says once, few, many or a class for expanded clones.

j_gene	abundance	v_gene	d_gene	CDR3aa	CDR3nt
TRBJ2-1	.	TRBV28	TRBD1	CASSIFDLTGEYNEQFF	TGTGCCAGCAGCATCTTCGACCTGACAGGGGAATACAATGAGCAGTTCTTC
TRBJ2-6	.	TRBV5-6	.	CASSLDKSLRGANVLTF	TGTGCCAGCAGCTTGGACAAGTCTCTAAGAGGGGCCAACGTCCTGACTTTC
TRBJ2-5	.	TRBV6-2/TRBV6-3	.	CASRLRETQYF	TGTGCCAGCAGACTAAGGGAGACCCAGTACTTC
TRBJ2-3	few	TRBV20-1	TRBD2	CCARVFGGGSTDTQYF	TGCTGTGCTAGAGTGTTTGGGGGGGGAAGCACAGATACGCAGTATTTT
TRBJ2-1	few	TRBV2	.	CASSEEGHEQFF	TGTGCCAGCAGTGAAGAGGGCCATGAGCAGTTCTTC
TRBJ2-7	.	TRBV15	.	CATSRVERGYEQYF	TGTGCCACCAGCAGAGTCGAGAGGGGCTACGAGCAGTACTTC
TRBJ1-2	many	TRBV5-1	.	CASRPAPGPRNGYTF	TGCGCCAGCAGGCCCGCACCCGGCCCCAGGAATGGCTACACCTTC
TRBJ2-7	.	TRBV12-3/TRBV12-4	TRBD1	CASSPTGQGRYEQYF	TGTGCCAGCAGTCCAACGGGACAGGGTAGATACGAGCAGTACTTC
TRBJ1-1	.	TRBV12-3/TRBV12-4	TRBD1	CASSLTGGNAEAFF	TGTGCCAGCAGCCTGACAGGGGGTAACGCTGAAGCTTTCTTT
TRBJ2-2	.	TRBV7-8	TRBD2	CASSLILAGTGELFF	TGTGCCAGCAGCTTAATCCTAGCGGGCACCGGGGAGCTGTTTTTT
TRBJ2-6	few	TRBV13	.	CASSYQKGRVSGANVLTF	TGTGCCAGCAGCTATCAGAAAGGGCGGGTTTCTGGGGCCAACGTCCTGACTTTC